Listed here are 18 T cell receptor beta chains from one sample, sequenced in a study of shared clonotypes between healthy human individuals. Libraries were prepared by immunoSEQ multiplex PCR; TCRdb keeps only in-frame clonotypes and omits some of them. The sample carries some 2.4 million clones, approximately 93% recorded once. The sample comprised naive CD4+ T cells from PBMCs. Subset described: CD45RA+ positively selected. These receptors were obtained from a young man in good health. Some clones in this sample may be carry-over from other donors' samples.

In DNA, the CDR3 is TGTGCCAGCAGCCCCCCCCACCGCACCGGGGAGCTGTTTTTT. This codes for CASSPPHRTGELFF. The J gene is TRBJ2-2, the V gene TRBV7-9; no reliable D call. Germline V CDR1 and CDR2: SEHNR, FQNEAQ (reference sequence). This CDR3 contains 14 residues. Trimming removed 5 bases at V and 4 bases at J, with 11 bases between.

A single count supports this clone. V usage is TRBV29-1 and J usage is TRBJ1-4, with 7 bases that match TRBD1. Germline lookup yields CDR1 SQVTM and CDR2 ANQGSEA. The V and J ends lost 0 bases and 10 bases, in that order; junction bases with no gene match: 11. The CDR3 totals 15 residues. CDR3 residues: CSVEDPGPGQRKLFF. CDR3 sequence (DNA): TGCAGCGTTGAAGATCCGGGACCGGGACAGAGAAAACTGTTTTTT.

The count of this clone is one. At the DNA level, this CDR3 is encoded by other sequences in the same sample as well. The J gene is TRBJ1-2, the V gene TRBV9, with D perhaps matching TRBD1 (5 bases). This CDR3 has 15 residues. The germline CDR1 and CDR2 sequences are SGDLS and YYNGEE. Trimming removed 0 bases from V and 0 bases from J, with 9 bases in between. The CDR3 region is CASSVAPGPNYGYTF. The CDR3 coding sequence is TGTGCCAGCAGCGTAGCCCCGGGGCCTAACTATGGCTACACCTTC.

CDR3: CASSLQGAPTAFF. DNA of the CDR3: TGTGCCAGCAGCCTCCAGGGGGCCCCGACAGCTTTCTTT. V usage is TRBV28 and J usage is TRBJ1-1; TRBD1 matches 8 bases. The V and J ends lost 6 bases and 10 bases, in that order; junction bases with no gene match: 10. This CDR3 is built from 13 residues. Germline assignment: CDR1 MDHEN and CDR2 SYDVKM.

As concerns this clone: The same CDR3 can be traced to other DNA sequences in this sample. V usage is TRBV28 and J usage is TRBJ1-3; D not resolved. Trimming cost V 1 base and J 7 bases, with 5 bases left between them. The CDR3 loop spans 12 amino acids. CDR1 and CDR2 from the germline V gene are MDHEN and SYDVKM. The CDR3 sequence is CASSLSWNTIYF. As DNA, the CDR3 is TGTGCCAGCAGTTTATCTTGGAACACCATATATTTT.

The rearrangement uses TRBV7-3 and TRBJ2-7; tentatively, D is TRBD1 (5 bases). This CDR3 has 15 residues. CDR1 is SGHTA and CDR2 is FQGTGA in the germline V gene. V lost 0 bases to trimming and J lost 2 bases, with 11 bases between them. The DNA for the CDR3 is TGTGCCAGCAGCTTAACGTCGGACACCACCTACGAGCAGTACTTC. Translated: CASSLTSDTTYEQYF.

In its sample, this clone was seen once. This rearrangement joins TRBV30 to TRBJ2-6; possible D gene TRBD1, 6 bases. With 7 bases removed from V and 1 base from J, the gap between germline ends came to 11 bases. The germline V gene has CDR1 GTSNPN and CDR2 SVGIG (reference sequence). This CDR3 is built from 14 residues. CDR3 amino acids: CALKQGSGANVLTF. The DNA of the CDR3 is TGTGCCTTGAAACAGGGTTCTGGGGCCAACGTCCTGACTTTC.

The CDR3 DNA reads as TGCGCCAGCAGCCAAGACCGACAGGGGCGAAAGACCCAGTACTTC. Amino acids: CASSQDRQGRKTQYF. This chain connects TRBV4-1 to TRBJ2-5, with 8 positions matching TRBD1. Trimming cost V 0 bases and J 6 bases; bases outside gene matches: 6. Germline values: CDR1 MGHRA, CDR2 YSYEKL. The CDR3 covers 15 residues.

This chain connects TRBV7-9 to TRBJ2-5, with D hard to call. Trimming stripped 4 bases from V and 4 bases from J, with 19 bases between. The CDR3 sequence is 16 residues long. The germline V gene encodes CDR1 SEHNR and CDR2 FQNEAQ (reference sequence). The CDR3 DNA reads TGTGCCAGCAGCTCCCTGGGGTCCAGGTTAGCAGAGACCCAGTACTTC. It yields the protein CASSSLGSRLAETQYF.

The chain has TRBV28 and TRBJ1-2; 7 nucleotides agree with TRBD1. The CDR3 runs 11 residues. The germline V gene has CDR1 MDHEN and CDR2 SYDVKM. Germline trimming cut 5 bases from V and 13 bases from J; bases unmatched to any gene: 7. CDR3: CASSRGQVFTF. The CDR3 DNA reads TGTGCCAGCAGTAGAGGACAGGTGTTCACCTTC.

Concerning this clone: At the DNA level, this CDR3 is encoded by other sequences in the same sample as well. The CDR3 here is CASSLGRGNQPQHF. The CDR3 DNA sequence: TGTGCCAGCAGCTTAGGGAGAGGCAATCAGCCCCAGCATTTT. The genes are TRBV7-2 and TRBJ1-5; D gene uncertain. This CDR3 contains 14 residues. With 1 base removed from V and 2 bases from J, the gap between germline ends came to 6 bases. Germline V gene sequence: CDR1 SGHTA, CDR2 FQGNSA. Full variable domain (remainder filled in from reference TRBV7-2 and TRBJ1-5): GAGVSQSPSNKVTEKGKDVELRCDPISGHTALYWYRQSLGQGLEFLIYFQGNSAPDKSGLPSDRFSAERTGGSVSTLTIQRTQQEDSAVYLCASSLGRGNQPQHFGDGTRLSIL.

This chain connects TRBV18 to TRBJ1-4; unclear D gene. V was pared by 6 bases and J by 5 bases, with 13 bases between. In germline, CDR1 is KGHSH, CDR2 LQKENI. The CDR3 sequence is 14 residues long. In DNA, the CDR3 is TGTGCCAGCTCCCCGTTTGGCACAAATGAAAAACTGTTTTTT. This translates into CASSPFGTNEKLFF.

V and J are TRBV6-4 and TRBJ1-5; D is perhaps TRBD1 (6 bases). The CDR3 has 17 amino acids. V was cut by 6 bases and J by 2 bases, with 20 bases left in between. Germline V CDR1 and CDR2: MRHNA, SNTAGT. The CDR3, as DNA: TGTGCCAGCAGCGTGGGGGTAACAGGGTTTGGCAATCAGCCCCAGCATTTT. Translated: CASSVGVTGFGNQPQHF.

This chain uses TRBV7-3 with TRBJ2-1, with a weak D call TRBD2 (5 bases). Germline V gene sequence: CDR1 SGHTA, CDR2 FQGTGA. V lost 1 base and J lost 4, with 11 bases in between. The CDR3 covers 15 residues. The DNA of the CDR3 is TGTGCCAGCAGCTTAAGAGGGCAAACATACAATGAGCAGTTCTTC. This codes for CASSLRGQTYNEQFF.

Here the CDR3 DNA reads TGTGCCAGCAGCCCCGGTGGACTAGCGGGAGTAGAGACCCAGTACTTC. Encoded protein: CASSPGGLAGVETQYF. J is TRBJ2-5 and V is TRBV5-4; 13 bases fit TRBD2. The CDR3 covers 16 residues. V trimming: 4 bases; J trimming: 4 bases; junction bases outside the gene matches: 7. Looked up from germline, CDR1 is SGHNT and CDR2 is YYREEE (reference sequence).

CDR3 sequence reads: CASSERQGTYEQYF. The DNA of the CDR3 is TGTGCCAGCAGTGAAAGGCAGGGGACCTACGAGCAGTACTTC. J is TRBJ2-7 and V is TRBV2, with D possibly TRBD1 on 6 matching bases. Germline V gives CDR1 SNHLY, CDR2 FYNNEI. The CDR3 is 14 residues long. With 2 bases removed from V and 2 bases from J, the gap between germline ends came to 10 bases.

This chain connects TRBV5-4 to TRBJ2-7, with D perhaps matching TRBD1 (5 bases). CDR3 length equals 15 residues. V was trimmed by 4 bases and J by 7 bases, leaving 21 bases between them. Germline-derived CDR1 and CDR2 are SGHNT and YYREEE (reference sequence). The CDR3 here is CASSQPATAPREQYF. DNA of the CDR3: TGTGCCAGCAGCCAACCCGCGACAGCGCCTAGGGAGCAGTACTTC.

This chain links TRBV5-1 with TRBJ2-1; D possibly corresponds to TRBD2 (6 bases). The CDR3 covers 14 residues. Germline V gene data show CDR1 as SGHRS and CDR2 as YFSETQ. Trimming removed 7 bases at V and 6 bases at J, with 17 bases between. CDR3 nucleotides: TGCGCCAGCGTCTTAGCGGAGCCTGGCAATGAGCAGTTCTTC. Translating gives CASVLAEPGNEQFF.